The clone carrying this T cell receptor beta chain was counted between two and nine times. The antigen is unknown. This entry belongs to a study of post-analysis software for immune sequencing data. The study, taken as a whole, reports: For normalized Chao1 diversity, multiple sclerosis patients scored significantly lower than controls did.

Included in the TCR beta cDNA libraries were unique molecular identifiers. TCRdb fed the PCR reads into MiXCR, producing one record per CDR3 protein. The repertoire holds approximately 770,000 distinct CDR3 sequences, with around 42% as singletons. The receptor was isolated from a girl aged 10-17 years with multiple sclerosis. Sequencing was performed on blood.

The CDR3 region is CASSVSWAHEYYNSPLHF. For the CDR3, the DNA is TGTGCCAGCAGCGTTTCTTGGGCCCACGAATATTATAATTCACCCCTCCACTTT. The chain joins TRBV12-3 or TRBV12-4 to TRBJ1-6; D not resolved. Trimming took off 6 bases at V and 4 bases at J, with 22 bases between the two ends. The CDR3 has 18 residues.